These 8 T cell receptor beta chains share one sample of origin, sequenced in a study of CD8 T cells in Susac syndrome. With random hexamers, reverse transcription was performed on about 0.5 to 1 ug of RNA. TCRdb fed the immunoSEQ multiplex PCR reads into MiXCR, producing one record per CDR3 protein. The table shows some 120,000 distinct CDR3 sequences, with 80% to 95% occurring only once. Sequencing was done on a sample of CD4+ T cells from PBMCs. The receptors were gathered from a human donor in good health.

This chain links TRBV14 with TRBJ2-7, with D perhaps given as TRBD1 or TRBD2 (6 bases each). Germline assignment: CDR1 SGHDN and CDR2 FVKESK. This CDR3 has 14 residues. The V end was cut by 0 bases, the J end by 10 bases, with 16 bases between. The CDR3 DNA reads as TGTGCCAGCAGCCAAGAGGGGGGCACTAATATCCAGTACTTC. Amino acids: CASSQEGGTNIQYF. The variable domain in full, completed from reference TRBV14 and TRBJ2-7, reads EAGVTQFPSHSVIEKGQTVTLRCDPISGHDNLYWYRRVMGKEIKFLLHFVKESKQDESGMPNNRFLAERTGGTYSTLKVQPAELEDSGVYFCASSQEGGTNIQYFGPGTRLTVT.

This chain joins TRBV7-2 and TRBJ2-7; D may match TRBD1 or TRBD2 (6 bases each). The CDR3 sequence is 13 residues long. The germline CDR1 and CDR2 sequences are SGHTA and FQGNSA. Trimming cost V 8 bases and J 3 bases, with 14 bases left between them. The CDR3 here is CASRQVDYYEQYF. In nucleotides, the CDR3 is TGTGCCAGCCGACAGGTGGACTACTACGAGCAGTACTTC. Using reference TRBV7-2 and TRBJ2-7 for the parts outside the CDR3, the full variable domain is GAGVSQSPSNKVTEKGKDVELRCDPISGHTALYWYRQSLGQGLEFLIYFQGNSAPDKSGLPSDRFSAERTGGSVSTLTIQRTQQEDSAVYLCASRQVDYYEQYFGPGTRLTVT.

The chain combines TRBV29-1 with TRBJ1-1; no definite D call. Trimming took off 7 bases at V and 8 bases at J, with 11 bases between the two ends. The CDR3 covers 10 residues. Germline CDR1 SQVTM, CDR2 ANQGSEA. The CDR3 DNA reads TGCAGCGCCTACGGTTCGGAAGCTTTCTTT. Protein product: CSAYGSEAFF.

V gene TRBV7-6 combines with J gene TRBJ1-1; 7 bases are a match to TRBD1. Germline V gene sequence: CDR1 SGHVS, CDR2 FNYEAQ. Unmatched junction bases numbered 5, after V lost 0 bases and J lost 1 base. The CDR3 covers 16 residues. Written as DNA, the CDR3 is TGTGCCAGCAGCTTAGCTCCCCGGACAGGGAACACTGAAGCTTTCTTT. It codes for CASSLAPRTGNTEAFF. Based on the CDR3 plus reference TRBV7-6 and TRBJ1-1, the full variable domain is GAGVSQSPRYKVTKRGQDVALRCDPISGHVSLYWYRQALGQGPEFLTYFNYEAQQDKSGLPNDRFSAERPEGSISTLTIQRTEQRDSAMYRCASSLAPRTGNTEAFFGQGTRLTVV.

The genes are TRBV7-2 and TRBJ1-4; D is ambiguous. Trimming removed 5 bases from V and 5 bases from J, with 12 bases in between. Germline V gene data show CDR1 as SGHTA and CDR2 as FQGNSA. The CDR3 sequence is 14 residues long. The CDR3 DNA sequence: TGTGCCAGCAGCCTGAGGACGGTGAATGAAAAACTGTTTTTT. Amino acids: CASSLRTVNEKLFF.

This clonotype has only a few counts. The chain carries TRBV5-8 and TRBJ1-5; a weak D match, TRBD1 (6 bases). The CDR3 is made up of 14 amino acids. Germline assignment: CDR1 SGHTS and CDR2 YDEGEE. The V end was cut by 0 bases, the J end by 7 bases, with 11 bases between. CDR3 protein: CASSLAGGGQPQHF. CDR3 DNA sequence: TGTGCCAGCAGCTTGGCTGGGGGCGGCCAGCCCCAGCATTTT.

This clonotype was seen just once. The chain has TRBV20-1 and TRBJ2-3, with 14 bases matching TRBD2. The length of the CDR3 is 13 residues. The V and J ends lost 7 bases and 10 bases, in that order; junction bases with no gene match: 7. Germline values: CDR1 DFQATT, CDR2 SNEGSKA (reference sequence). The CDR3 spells CSVTSGRAIAQYF. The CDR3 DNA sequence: TGCAGTGTGACTAGCGGGAGGGCAATAGCGCAGTATTTT.

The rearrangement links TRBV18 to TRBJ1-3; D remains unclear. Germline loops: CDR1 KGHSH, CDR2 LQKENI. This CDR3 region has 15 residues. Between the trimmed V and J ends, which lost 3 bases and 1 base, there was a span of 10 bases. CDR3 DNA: TGTGCCAGCTCACCCGGCAGCGTTTCTGGAAACACCATATATTTT. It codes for CASSPGSVSGNTIYF.